This TCR beta chain was captured by sequencing in a study of regulatory T cells in long-lasting Graves disease (TCRdb year 2021). For context, the study as a whole: Patients with newly diagnosed Graves' disease had been on antithyroid drugs for under 3 months. A total of 33 samples were covered by TCR sequencing, comprising around 13 persistent and roughly 20 newly diagnosed Graves' disease patients. Persistent Graves' disease patients were compared with newly diagnosed Graves' disease patients by peripheral blood TCR sequencing and RNA sequencing. The study was registered as a clinical trial and conducted in China. Summary of the overall study and its limitations: Only the TCR beta chain was sequenced and analyzed. Because the primary lesion, thyroid tissue, could not be accessed, the study looked at peripheral blood alone. Persistent patients shared more public clonotypes among themselves (2,741) than newly diagnosed patients did (about 970). Lower TCR Shannon entropy and fewer highly expanded clones were observed in persistent Graves' disease patients than in newly diagnosed patients, which suggested clonal expansion. The small sample size was acknowledged by the authors as a limitation that may reduce accuracy.

The library was produced with multiplex PCR. The listed sequencing device is Illumina HiSeq 4000. To build TCR beta libraries, CDR3 regions were amplified by Arm-PCR using iRepertoire HTBI primers. Gel purification was performed on PCR products prior to sequencing. The authors' pipeline ran thus. Gene usage analysis of CDR3 amino acid clonotypes used the roughly 60 TRBV and 11 to 15 TRBJ segments found across samples. Filtered high-quality paired reads were merged into contigs using COPE and FqMerger. BLAST was used to align contigs to the IMGT TRBV, TRBD and TRBJ reference genes, and CDR3 was defined following IMGT. Clonotypes above 0.1% frequency were classified as highly expanded clones. Shannon entropy served as the measure of repertoire diversity, while the Gini coefficient captured V-J evenness. Public clonotypes were defined as clonotypes shared by more than one individual. TCRdb trimmed public reads at Q25 via fastp, called clones via MiXCR and kept in-frame beta chains. Each entry is one CDR3 protein sequence, shown with its most common DNA and genes. TCRdb's processing, not the authors', yielded these V and J calls. The sample data list over 350,000 distinct CDR3 sequences, and 15% of these were observed just once. The ten largest account for roughly 7.7% of the sample.

This clonotype occurred many times. Its antigen target is currently unknown. Base qualities are not recorded, but no much larger clone differs from it by a single base. Taken with the paper, the label for time point translates to: newly diagnosed GD, antithyroid drugs for less than 3 months. RNA was extracted from PBMCs in TRIzol for both TCR sequencing and RNA sequencing. Graves' disease was diagnosed according to American Thyroid Association guidelines. Patients were recruited from an endocrinology department in Xi'an, China. From each patient, approximately 10 milliliters of peripheral blood was collected into an EDTA anticoagulant tube. Ficoll Paque Plus density gradient separation was used to isolate PBMCs, and no additional T cell sorting was done. An Agilent 2100 Bioanalyzer and agarose gel were used to check RNA quality, while a NanoDrop 2000 measured RNA concentration. This same sample was also part of a study on T cells in Graves' hyperthyroidism and ophthalmopathy. From that second study: Graves' hyperthyroidism was defined as stable when no progression to ophthalmopathy occurred over 18 months of follow-up. Hyperthyroidism patients were newly diagnosed, had a disease duration of under 2 months, and were aged 18 to 65 years. Exclusion was applied to patients with uncontrolled infections, other autoimmune diseases, pregnancy or lactation. Diagnoses were based on clinical symptoms, serum thyroxine and TRAb, thyroid ultrasound and orbital computed tomography. A first-round RT-PCR of the TCR CDR3 used the HTBI primer set with the Qiagen OneStep RT-PCR kit. Most expanded thyroid clonotypes (frequency above 0.001) were also detected in blood, suggesting blood repertoires may reflect thyroid immune responses. A 13 V-J signature model separated ophthalmopathy from stable hyperthyroidism, with 87.88% sensitivity and roughly 81% specificity in cross-validation and 80%/75% in testing. In validation, the model predicted progression to ophthalmopathy a median of about 6.5 months before onset, with about 67% sensitivity and nearly 75% specificity. To identify TCR V-J signatures that set the groups apart, the researchers used a discovery cohort of about a hundred patients, made up of 40 to 45 with Graves' ophthalmopathy and approximately 57 with stable Graves' hyperthyroidism. An independent validation cohort of around 20 hyperthyroidism patients and 15 or so patients who later progressed to ophthalmopathy tested prospective prediction of ophthalmopathy. The roughly 100 discovery patients were randomly divided into training and test sets at a 7:3 ratio. In six Graves' hyperthyroidism patients, the study also compared T-cell repertoires from thyroid tissue with T-cell repertoires from blood. Once sampling was done, hyperthyroidism patients were given methimazole at a starting dose of 30 mg daily, whereas ophthalmopathy patients were given high-dose intravenous methylprednisolone. Libraries were constructed in a second round of multiplex PCR, after which size selection and purification were carried out. Libraries were sequenced paired-end with 100 bp reads on an Illumina HiSeq2000. SOAPnuke was used to process the raw data, with reads discarded if the reads contained adapters or uncalled bases, had a mean Phred below 15, or lacked an exact constant-primer or identifier match. High-quality paired reads were merged using COPE v1.2.5, and each unique nucleotide sequence was defined as a clonotype. MiTCR v1.1 was used to align clonotypes to the IMGT TRBV, TRBD and TRBJ reference segments. Only V-J combinations with frequency above 0.0001, covering 99% to 99.2% of repertoires, were analysed. The TCS score was defined as F50 (clonal expansion) divided by E x V (chaos), with BLOSUM62-based TCRdist calculated between CDR3 peptides within each V-J. Welch's t-statistics and random forest reduced roughly 540 V-J features to 13, which were used in a naive Bayes classifier (R e1071). Sample size was not statistically predetermined, and blinding of investigators to group allocation was not performed. The paper reports TCR Vbeta CDR3 sequencing of 135 peripheral blood samples: over 40 ophthalmopathy, around 80 hyperthyroidism and around 17 progressor patients.

This specimen consisted of peripheral blood mononuclear cells (PBMCs), obtained at new diagnosis, from a patient treated with antithyroid drugs. The source of this sequence is a middle-aged woman with Graves disease. Donor details come from another sample of the same person, matched by shared clones.

The CDR3 protein is CASSPGTSGSVTSTDTQYF. The bases read TGTGCCAGCAGCCCCGGGACTAGCGGGAGCGTAACTAGCACAGATACGCAGTATTTT. The V and J segments used are TRBV5-5 and TRBJ2-3; 14 of the junction bases match TRBD2. Here V drops 4 bases and J drops 0 bases, and the junction holds 10 bases not matched to any gene. CDR1 is given as SGHKS and CDR2 as YYEKEE, both from the germline V gene (reference sequence). The CDR3 measures 19 amino acids from cysteine to phenylalanine. Only the CDR3 DNA is retained, 57 bases long and in frame from the first base.